A selection of T cell receptor beta chains follows, all from one sample in a study of early T cells in non-severe SARS-CoV-2 infection. In TCRdb, the 5' RACE reads were re-called with MiXCR into one record per CDR3 protein. The sample yields tens of thousands of distinct CDR3 sequences, 8% to 11% seen once. Sequenced material: whole blood. The receptors come from an adult who was a healthcare worker with PCR-confirmed SARS-CoV-2 infection or an uninfected control (not recorded which). The CDR3 runs from the conserved cysteine through the conserved F or W. A D gene is named only where the DNA matches it firmly. Size is stated for part of the rows, as once, few or many counts, or as a class when the clone is expanded.

j_call v_call d_call clone_size cdr3_nt cdr3_aa
TRBJ2-1 TRBV4-1 - - TGCGCCAGCAGCCCCAGACGAAGCTACAATGAGCAGTTCTTC CASSPRRSYNEQFF
TRBJ2-2 TRBV28 - - TGTGCCAGCAGTTTATATGCAGGGCCTAACACCGGGGAGCTGTTTTTT CASSLYAGPNTGELFF
TRBJ2-2 TRBV5-1 - many TGCGCCAGCAGCTTGTTTGGCAGCGGAAACACCGGGGAGCTGTTTTTT CASSLFGSGNTGELFF
TRBJ2-5 TRBV7-9 TRBD2 many TGTGCCAGCAGTTTGGGACTAGCGGGACAAGAGACCCAGTACTTC CASSLGLAGQETQYF
TRBJ1-5 TRBV12-3/TRBV12-4 - many TGTGCCAGCAGTTTGGAGGGGCGCGATCAGCCCCAGCATTTT CASSLEGRDQPQHF
TRBJ2-1 TRBV7-6 TRBD2 - TGTGCCAGCAGCCGAGGGACTAGCGATGATGAGCAGTTCTTC CASSRGTSDDEQFF
TRBJ2-2 TRBV10-1 - many TGCGCCAGCAGTGTGGCGGCGAACACCGGGGAGCTGTTTTTT CASSVAANTGELFF
TRBJ2-2 TRBV9 TRBD2 many TGTGCCAGCAGCGGATATGGGACTAGCGGGAGGGCCGGGACCGGGGAGCTGTTTTTT CASSGYGTSGRAGTGELFF
TRBJ2-7 TRBV3-1 - many TGTGCCAGCAGCCAAGATCGAGGTTACGAGCAGTACTTC CASSQDRGYEQYF
TRBJ2-7 TRBV25-1 TRBD1 many TGTGCCAGCAGTGGGGCCCCCGGGACAGGCTCCTACGAGCAGTACTTC CASSGAPGTGSYEQYF
TRBJ2-1 TRBV11-1 TRBD2 - TGTGCCAGCAGCTTAGGACTAGCGGGAGGCTATGAGCAGTTCTTC CASSLGLAGGYEQFF
TRBJ2-3 TRBV10-3 TRBD2 - TGTGCCATCAGTCCGACCGGACTAGCCTCAGATACGCAGTATTTT CAISPTGLASDTQYF
TRBJ2-1 TRBV11-2 - - TGTGCCAGCAGCTTAGTTACTAGCTCCTACAATGAGCAGCTCTTC CASSLVTSSYNEQLF
TRBJ1-6 TRBV12-3/TRBV12-4 - - TGTGCCAGCAGCCGCGATGATCGGGGGGCCTATAATTCACCCCTCCACTTT CASSRDDRGAYNSPLHF
TRBJ2-7 TRBV27 - many TGTGCCAGCAGCCAGAATCTGTACGAGCAGTACTTC CASSQNLYEQYF
TRBJ2-1 TRBV7-3 - - TGTGCCAGCAGCTTAAACCCTCGCTACAATGAGCAGTTCTTC CASSLNPRYNEQFF
TRBJ2-1 TRBV3-1 - many TGTGCCAGCAGCCAAGATGGGGGGAACAATGAGCAGTTCTTC CASSQDGGNNEQFF
TRBJ2-4 TRBV7-2 - - TGTGCCAGCCAAGCTGCAGAGCACAGGGTACGAAACATTCAGTACTTC CASQAAEHRVRNIQYF
TRBJ2-7 TRBV4-1 - many TGCGCCAGCAGCCAAGTCTTCTACGAGCAGTACTTC CASSQVFYEQYF
TRBJ2-1 TRBV4-2 - - TGTGCCAGCAGCCAAGATAGCTGGAATGAGCAGTTCTTC CASSQDSWNEQFF
TRBJ1-2 TRBV2 - - TGTGCCAGCAGTGAAGCTTCCGGGTATGATGGCTACACCTTC CASSEASGYDGYTF
TRBJ2-7 TRBV18 - many TGTGCCAGCTCACGAGGATCCTACGAGCAGTACTTC CASSRGSYEQYF
TRBJ1-4 TRBV5-1 TRBD1 - TGCGCCAGCAGCGACGGAAGGACAGGGACAGAAAAACTGTTTTTT CASSDGRTGTEKLFF
TRBJ1-1 TRBV20-1 - many TGCAGTGCTAGGTGGGATGGGACAATGAACACTGAAGCTTTCTTT CSARWDGTMNTEAFF
TRBJ1-6 TRBV20-1 - few TGCAGTGCCCCCGGCCAGGGGAGTTCACCCCTCCACTTT CSAPGQGSSPLHF
TRBJ2-3 TRBV29-1 TRBD1 - TGCAGCGTGACGGGGACAGGGGGTGGAGATACGCAGTATTTT CSVTGTGGGDTQYF
TRBJ2-2 TRBV7-8 - many TGTGCCAGCAGCGCCCACCAGGGTTACACCGGGGAGCTGTTTTTT CASSAHQGYTGELFF
TRBJ1-2 TRBV20-1 - many TGCAGTGCTAGAGATAGGACTATGGGGCCAAACTATGGCTACACCTTC CSARDRTMGPNYGYTF
TRBJ1-2 TRBV7-9 - many TGTGCCAGCAGCTTAAACGGAGGCTATGGCTACACCTTC CASSLNGGYGYTF
TRBJ2-1 TRBV20-1 TRBD1 few TGCAGCGTTCTTAACAGGGGGCGTTCGGATGAGCAGTTCTTC CSVLNRGRSDEQFF
TRBJ2-3 TRBV5-4 TRBD2 few TGTGCCAGCAGCCCTCTAGCGGGAGAAGATACGCAGTATTTT CASSPLAGEDTQYF
TRBJ2-3 TRBV2 TRBD1 few TGTGCCAGCAGTGTCCCGCGGACAGGGACCACAGATACGCAGTATTTT CASSVPRTGTTDTQYF
TRBJ2-1 TRBV29-1 - many TGCAGCGTTGAAGAAGGGCCGAAAGACAATGAGCAGTTCTTC CSVEEGPKDNEQFF
TRBJ2-3 TRBV29-1 - many TGCAGCCCCGTGGTAGATACGCAGTATTTT CSPVVDTQYF